The rows below give T cell receptor beta chains drawn from one sample of a study of T-cell reconstitution after alpha-beta-depleted transplantation in children. TCRdb analysed the PCR reads with MiXCR anew, one entry per CDR3 protein. The sample holds about 350,000 distinct CDR3 sequences, roughly 15% seen once. Sample: PBMCs, taken from the stem cell graft. Receptors were obtained from a human donor who donated a stem cell graft to a child with Fanconi anemia. CDR3s include the opening cysteine and the closing phenylalanine or tryptophan. The D gene is left open where the match is weak. Clone size appears in some rows only: once, few, many, or a class for an expanded clone.

V gene,J gene,clone size,D gene,CDR3 protein,CDR3 DNA
TRBV12-3/TRBV12-4,TRBJ2-2,many,-,CASTQQMRTGELFF,TGTGCCAGTACTCAGCAAATGCGGACCGGGGAGCTGTTTTTT
TRBV18,TRBJ1-2,-,-,CASSPYAGPHGYTF,TGTGCCAGCTCACCATATGCGGGACCACATGGCTACACCTTC
TRBV3-1,TRBJ1-3,many,TRBD1,CASSQAGGGGDISGNTIYF,TGTGCCAGCAGCCAAGCTGGAGGAGGGGGCGACATCTCTGGAAACACCATATATTTT
TRBV4-3,TRBJ2-1,-,-,CASNGKSSYNEQFF,TGCGCCAGCAATGGAAAGAGCTCCTACAATGAGCAGTTCTTC
TRBV20-1,TRBJ1-1,few,TRBD1,CSALTRTGASVTEAFF,TGCAGTGCTTTGACGCGGACAGGGGCCAGCGTCACTGAAGCTTTCTTT
TRBV5-1,TRBJ1-1,-,-,CASSLVRQDIDEAFF,TGCGCCAGCAGCTTGGTTCGCCAGGATATCGATGAAGCTTTCTTT
TRBV4-3,TRBJ2-1,many,-,CASSQEGGNEQFF,TGCGCCAGCAGCCAAGAAGGGGGGAATGAGCAGTTCTTC
TRBV12-3/TRBV12-4,TRBJ1-5,many,TRBD1,CASSSTGGNQPQHF,TGTGCCAGCAGTTCGACAGGGGGCAATCAGCCCCAGCATTTT
TRBV25-1,TRBJ1-1,-,-,CASSTKPGGQHEAFF,TGTGCCAGCAGCACAAAGCCCGGAGGACAGCATGAAGCTTTCTTT
TRBV20-1,TRBJ2-5,few,-,CSARPRETQYF,TGCAGTGCTAGGCCCAGAGAGACCCAGTACTTC
TRBV5-1,TRBJ1-6,-,TRBD1,CASSLGENRGSPLHF,TGCGCCAGCAGCTTGGGCGAAAACAGGGGTTCACCCCTCCACTTT
TRBV4-3,TRBJ2-4,many,-,CASSQDLTGGNIQYF,TGCGCCAGCAGCCAAGATCTGACGGGTGGGAACATTCAGTACTTC
TRBV18,TRBJ2-3,-,-,CASSPARSTDTQYF,TGTGCCAGCTCCCCAGCCAGGAGCACAGATACGCAGTATTTT
TRBV3-1,TRBJ2-1,many,TRBD2,CASSQDLLADEQFF,TGTGCCAGCAGCCAAGATCTGCTAGCGGATGAGCAGTTCTTC
TRBV5-1,TRBJ2-1,many,-,CASSLLGSSYNEQFF,TGCGCCAGCAGCCTACTAGGGAGCTCCTACAATGAGCAGTTCTTC
TRBV11-1,TRBJ2-5,many,-,CASSPHSGEGETQYF,TGTGCCAGCAGCCCCCACTCGGGGGAAGGAGAGACCCAGTACTTC
TRBV6-2/TRBV6-3,TRBJ2-1,-,TRBD2,CASSYGTSGGSNEQFF,TGTGCCAGCAGTTACGGGACTAGCGGGGGATCCAATGAGCAGTTCTTC
TRBV7-8,TRBJ1-6,-,TRBD1,CASSPGQGSYNSPLHF,TGTGCCAGCAGCCCTGGACAGGGCTCCTATAATTCACCCCTCCACTTT
TRBV20-1,TRBJ2-4,-,TRBD1,CSAAGTVENIQYF,TGCAGTGCGGCCGGGACAGTAGAAAACATTCAGTACTTC
TRBV20-1,TRBJ2-7,many,TRBD1,CSARGRDRDSSEQYF,TGCAGTGCTAGAGGAAGGGACAGGGACTCATCCGAGCAGTACTTC
TRBV12-3/TRBV12-4,TRBJ1-1,-,-,CASSSLFGTEAFF,TGTGCCAGCAGTTCACTTTTCGGGACTGAAGCTTTCTTT
TRBV24-1,TRBJ1-6,few,-,CATSDPLLVHNSPLHF,TGTGCCACCAGTGACCCACTCTTAGTTCATAATTCACCCCTCCACTTT
TRBV9,TRBJ1-4,many,TRBD1,CASSAGTGPREELFF,TGTGCCAGCAGCGCCGGGACAGGGCCCCGTGAGGAACTGTTTTTT
TRBV2,TRBJ2-7,many,-,CASSRGSYEQYF,TGTGCCAGCAGCCGAGGATCCTACGAGCAGTACTTC
TRBV11-2,TRBJ1-6,few,-,CASSLGASSEDNSPLHF,TGTGCCAGCAGCTTAGGGGCCAGCAGTGAGGATAATTCACCCCTCCACTTT
TRBV29-1,TRBJ2-5,-,-,CSVEVGGEETQYF,TGCAGCGTTGAAGTCGGGGGCGAAGAGACCCAGTACTTC
TRBV28,TRBJ1-2,few,TRBD1,CASSGQRGLAGYTF,TGTGCCAGCAGCGGTCAAAGGGGGCTGGCTGGCTACACCTTC